This T cell receptor beta chain comes out of a study of blood T cell repertoires in COVID-19. Original methodology: Estimation of nucleated cell counts relied on the amplification of reference gene primers. Measured with immunoSEQ multiplex PCR; TCRdb has only the in-frame clones, and not every one. Clonal size and the V and J genes are those of that table, whereas D and trimming came from the DNA. This repertoire shows roughly 330,000 clones, approximately 90% found once; its top ten account for approximately 5.2%. Germline CDR1 is LNHDA and CDR2 is SQIVND (reference sequence). The CDR3 runs to 12 residues. The ends were cut back, 8 bases at V and 4 bases at J, with 11 bases in the middle. Residents of around 24 US areas, aged about 18 to 100 years, made up the participants.

The source material was PBMCs or T cells enriched from blood (not recorded which). V gene TRBV19 combines with J gene TRBJ1-1; a possible D gene is TRBD1 (6 bases). The receptor's source is a woman aged 30 to 39 who had recovered from COVID-19. CDR3: CASHQGSTEAFF. As DNA, the CDR3 is TGTGCCAGTCATCAGGGGAGCACTGAAGCTTTCTTT.